The entry below describes one T cell receptor (beta chain). Its recognized antigen is unknown. Base qualities were left out, and no much larger clone turns up one base away. For this chain, trimming is 7 bases at the V end and 1 base at the J end, and the number of junction bases without a gene match is 5. CDR1 and CDR2 are drawn from the germline V gene: SNHLY, FYNNEI. There are 15 amino acids in the CDR3, from cysteine to phenylalanine inclusive. Here the CDR3 DNA is all that survives: 45 bases in frame from base 1. The record originates from a study of blood T cell repertoires in COVID-19 (dated by TCRdb to the early 2020s). Turning to the overall study: Samples from collaborators originated in the United States, Italy and Spain and spanned both the acute and convalescent phases of COVID-19. The material from the prospective study consisted of cDNA or gDNA derived from T cells, B-cell-depleted T cells, or PBMCs. Subjects who had been exposed to COVID-19, were actively infected with it, or had recovered from it provided the deeply sampled blood TCRbeta repertoires that made up the dataset. The repertoires were released in a freely available public database intended as a resource for research on the immune response to SARS-CoV-2. Samples came from the ongoing ImmuneRACE study (first 160 participants) plus 1,254 subjects from 6 global collaborators. The sample metadata nearly always contained a de-identified subject ID, COVID-19 status, age in years and sex. Where available, HLA class I and class II types were obtained from metadata supplied by the sample provider rather than from assay-based typing.

One collaborating source in Seattle enrolled patients while the patients were actively infected and followed the patients over time throughout the course of disease. Each collaborating institution followed its own protocols to collect whole blood in K2EDTA tubes. Collaborator samples were shipped for TCRbeta analysis as frozen whole blood, isolated PBMCs, or DNA extracted from either sample type. TCRbeta CDR3 regions were amplified from genomic DNA using the immunoSEQ Assay, a bias-controlled multiplex PCR. In the authors' own workflow: Nucleated cell counts per sample were estimated from amplification of reference gene primers within the assay. Sequence reads were collapsed and filtered to measure the absolute abundance of every unique TCRbeta CDR3 rearrangement. For each sample, productive Simpson clonality was calculated as the square root of Simpson's diversity index over productive rearrangements. TCRdb carries this immuneACCESS record with in-frame sequences only. Its versions omit some clonotypes, under half of them owing to an unresolved V gene in the studies checked, with the rest unexplained. Clone size and V and J calls were adopted from that table, with D and trimming inferred from the DNA. This sample comprises 300,000 to 350,000 clones, approximately 92% of them detected only once. The ten largest clonotypes hold approximately 7.5% of the sample.

On the study overall, not on this receptor specifically: Clinical and demographic metadata were provided uncurated, with the amount varying by source and participant.

The V gene is TRBV2 and the J gene is TRBJ2-1, with TRBD2 matching 9 junction bases. The TCR originated in a woman aged 25 to 39 with COVID-19, enrolled during active disease. The sample taken for sequencing was peripheral blood. The CDR3 protein sequence reads: CASKWTSASYNEQFF. The sequence in DNA is TGTGCCAGCAAATGGACTAGCGCATCCTACAATGAGCAGTTCTTC.